The 30 T cell receptor beta chains reported below all come from one sample, sequenced in a study of T-cell reconstitution after alpha-beta-depleted transplantation in children. It was with unique molecular identifiers that the TCRbeta library was prepared. TCRdb re-analysed the PCR reads in MiXCR, keeping a single row per CDR3 protein. The data hold more than 400,000 distinct CDR3 sequences, with approximately 10% observed a single time. Sample: PBMCs, mostly from graft donor cells, taken 180 days after TCRalphabeta/CD19-depleted stem cell transplant. Receptors originate from a female patient aged 2-15 years who had a stem cell transplant for aplastic anemia, so the T cells may come from the graft donor.

This clonotype appeared many times. The chain joins TRBV4-3 to TRBJ2-5; D is unclear. Trimming took 0 bases from V and 2 from J, leaving 13 bases between them. This CDR3 region has 16 residues. Germline CDR1 is LGHNA and CDR2 is YSLEER. The CDR3 loop is CASSQEHGPVQETQYF. CDR3 coding DNA: TGCGCCAGCAGCCAAGAACACGGCCCCGTTCAAGAGACCCAGTACTTC.

The chain joins TRBV20-1 to TRBJ2-5; D is ambiguous. Germline loops: CDR1 DFQATT, CDR2 SNEGSKA (reference sequence). The V and J ends lost 3 bases and 2 bases respectively, with 10 bases between them. This CDR3 is 13 amino acids long. The CDR3: CSASPSRQETQYF. CDR3 nucleotides: TGCAGTGCTAGCCCGTCCAGGCAAGAGACCCAGTACTTC.

A few counts support this clonotype. The V and J genes are TRBV18 and TRBJ2-6, with a possible D match to TRBD1 (6 bases). The CDR3 is made up of 17 amino acids. Germline V gene data show CDR1 as KGHSH and CDR2 as LQKENI. Trimming removed 3 bases at V and 2 bases at J, with 14 bases between. The CDR3 loop reads CASSPRPQGTGANVLTF. The CDR3 nucleotides read TGTGCCAGCTCACCGCGGCCACAGGGAACTGGGGCCAACGTCCTGACTTTC.

The chain uses TRBV14 and TRBJ2-7; D gene unclear. Germline V gene lookup returns CDR1 SGHDN and CDR2 FVKESK. The CDR3 has 12 amino acids. The ends were cut back, 2 bases at V and 2 bases at J, with 4 bases in the middle. CDR3 DNA sequence: TGTGCCAGCAGCCAAAGGACCTACGAGCAGTACTTC. The encoded protein is CASSQRTYEQYF.

V usage is TRBV7-2 and J usage is TRBJ1-4, with 11 bases lining up with TRBD1. The CDR3 contains 17 residues. Germline trimming cut 5 bases from V and 0 bases from J; bases unmatched to any gene: 5. The germline gives CDR1 SGHTA, CDR2 FQGNSA. DNA for the CDR3: TGTGCCAGCAGCCCCGGGGGACAGGGGGCAACTAATGAAAAACTGTTTTTT. This gives the protein CASSPGGQGATNEKLFF.

This clonotype was seen a few times. The chain has TRBV7-2 and TRBJ2-5; D not resolved. Trimming stripped 0 bases from V and 2 bases from J, with 10 bases between. CDR3 length equals 15 residues. Germline CDR1 SGHTA, CDR2 FQGNSA. The CDR3 sequence: CASSLAAARQETQYF. DNA for the CDR3: TGTGCCAGCAGCTTAGCCGCAGCGCGTCAAGAGACCCAGTACTTC.

This clonotype was counted a few times. The rearrangement joins TRBV6-5 to TRBJ2-3; 9 nucleotides line up with TRBD2. CDR1 MNHEY and CDR2 SVGAGI come from the germline V gene. V shed 2 bases and J 5 bases; nucleotides not matched to a gene: 8. The CDR3 consists of 16 residues. The CDR3 is CASSYGGRAGEDTQYF. In nucleotides, the CDR3 is TGTGCCAGCAGTTACGGCGGGAGGGCCGGGGAAGATACGCAGTATTTT.

This clonotype was counted ten times or more. The chain combines TRBV27 with TRBJ2-1; tentatively, D is TRBD2 (6 bases). This CDR3 comprises 14 residues. Trimming took 5 bases from V and 2 from J, leaving 10 bases between them. The germline CDR1 and CDR2 sequences are MNHEY and SMNVEV (reference sequence). CDR3 sequence: CASSRRDAYNEQFF. CDR3 coding DNA: TGTGCCAGCAGTAGGAGGGATGCCTACAATGAGCAGTTCTTC.

This clonotype was counted a few times. The V call is TRBV10-1, the J call TRBJ2-1; D is ambiguous. Trimming removed 3 bases from V and 4 bases from J, with 10 bases in between. CDR1 and CDR2 from the germline V gene are WNHNN and SYGVQD (reference sequence). The CDR3 consists of 14 residues. The CDR3 DNA sequence: TGCGCCAGCAGTGATGCTAGTACGTACAATGAGCAGTTCTTC. It translates to CASSDASTYNEQFF.

The chain has TRBV7-8 and TRBJ2-2; no reliable D call. V was cut by 1 base and J by 6 bases, with 6 bases left in between. CDR1 and CDR2 (germline): SGHVS, FQNEAQ. The CDR3 runs 13 residues. For the CDR3, the DNA is TGTGCCAGCAGCTTAGTTAGCTCCGGGGAGCTGTTTTTT. Its protein is CASSLVSSGELFF.

Only a few counts were recorded for this clonotype. The gene calls are TRBV29-1 and TRBJ2-5; 9 bases match TRBD2. Looked up from germline, CDR1 is SQVTM and CDR2 is ANQGSEA. J was trimmed by 4 bases and V by 6 bases; bases with no gene match: 9. The CDR3 extends over 14 amino acids. CDR3 sequence reads: CSVAQTSGIETQYF. DNA for the CDR3: TGCAGCGTGGCCCAGACTAGCGGAATAGAGACCCAGTACTTC.

This clonotype was picked up a small number of times. The chain employs TRBV5-1 and TRBJ1-2; D is unclear. The ends were cut back, 3 bases at V and 5 bases at J, with 11 bases in the middle. This CDR3 contains 13 residues. Germline assignment: CDR1 SGHRS and CDR2 YFSETQ. CDR3 loop: CASSSEKTYGYTF. The CDR3 nucleotides are TGCGCCAGCAGCTCTGAGAAAACATATGGCTACACCTTC.

There are many counts of this clonotype. The chain combines TRBV29-1 with TRBJ1-2, with D possibly matching TRBD1 (5 bases). The CDR3 consists of 11 residues. Trimming took 3 bases from V and 5 from J, leaving 7 bases between them. Germline lookup yields CDR1 SQVTM and CDR2 ANQGSEA. The CDR3 here is CSVEGEYGYTF. The CDR3, as DNA: TGCAGCGTTGAGGGGGAATATGGCTACACCTTC.

This clonotype has a handful of counts. The J gene is TRBJ2-2, the V gene TRBV29-1; TRBD1 aligns across 9 bases. The CDR3 consists of 14 residues. With 7 bases clipped from V and 5 bases from J, the junction kept 8 bases outside the gene matches. Looked up from germline, CDR1 is SQVTM and CDR2 is ANQGSEA. The DNA for the CDR3 is TGCAGCGCACGGGACAGGGTAAAAACCGGGGAGCTGTTTTTT. It yields the protein CSARDRVKTGELFF.

The sample holds a few counts of this clonotype. The genes are TRBV5-1 and TRBJ2-2; D ambiguous. V was shortened by 0 bases and J by 9 bases, with 6 bases between the two germline ends. The CDR3 has 12 residues. Germline lookup yields CDR1 SGHRS and CDR2 YFSETQ. The CDR3 DNA follows: TGCGCCAGCAGCTTGGCCGGCCGGGAGCTGTTTTTT. Translated, it gives CASSLAGRELFF.

This clonotype was counted between two and nine times. The gene calls are TRBV18 and TRBJ2-3; possibly TRBD1 for D (5 bases). V lost 4 bases, J lost 6 bases, and 11 bases lay in between. Germline assignment: CDR1 KGHSH and CDR2 LQKENI. CDR3 length: 13 amino acids. In DNA, the CDR3 is TGTGCCAGCTCACGGCAGGGTTATGATACGCAGTATTTT. This gives the protein CASSRQGYDTQYF.

This clonotype occurred a few times. The chain carries TRBV5-1 and TRBJ2-1; D ambiguous. There are 13 residues in the CDR3. The germline V gene encodes CDR1 SGHRS and CDR2 YFSETQ. V lost 0 bases to trimming and J lost 7 bases, with 8 bases between them. CDR3 amino acids: CASSLAPGNEQFF. CDR3 nucleotide sequence: TGCGCCAGCAGCTTGGCCCCCGGGAATGAGCAGTTCTTC. Drawing the rest from reference TRBV5-1 and TRBJ2-1, the complete variable domain is KAGVTQTPRYLIKTRGQQVTLSCSPISGHRSVSWYQQTPGQGLQFLFEYFSETQRNKGNFPGRFSGRQFSNSRSEMNVSTLELGDSALYLCASSLAPGNEQFFGPGTRLTVL.

This clonotype was seen ten or more times. The gene calls are TRBV7-8 and TRBJ1-5; 9 bases line up with TRBD1. The length of the CDR3 is 17 residues. Trimming cost V 5 bases and J 1 base; bases outside gene matches: 9. Germline-derived CDR1 and CDR2 are SGHVS and FQNEAQ. The CDR3 reads CASSTRADRGSNQPQHF. The CDR3 DNA reads TGTGCCAGCAGCACCAGAGCGGACAGGGGAAGCAATCAGCCCCAGCATTTT.

This clonotype has just a few counts. The gene calls are TRBV12-3 or TRBV12-4 and TRBJ1-3, with no clear D. Trimming took off 6 bases at V and 0 bases at J, with 9 bases between the two ends. The CDR3 runs to 14 residues. The CDR3 loop reads CASSRTSSGNTIYF. The CDR3 bases are TGTGCCAGCAGCCGGACGAGCTCTGGAAACACCATATATTTT.

In its sample, this clonotype was seen a few times. The chain employs TRBV12-3 or TRBV12-4 and TRBJ2-3; D ambiguous. This CDR3 is built from 15 residues. Trimming removed 6 bases from V and 3 bases from J, with 16 bases in between. CDR3 protein: CASRLSVVGTDTQYF. CDR3 DNA sequence: TGTGCCAGCAGGCTTTCGGTAGTTGGAACAGATACGCAGTATTTT.

This rearrangement joins TRBV4-2 to TRBJ1-1; D ambiguous. The germline gives CDR1 LGHNA, CDR2 YNFKEQ. With 0 bases removed from V and 3 bases from J, the gap between germline ends came to 11 bases. This CDR3 spans 15 amino acids. CDR3 sequence (DNA): TGTGCCAGCAGCCAAGACCCCGGAGAGGACACTGAAGCTTTCTTT. This encodes CASSQDPGEDTEAFF.

This clonotype was observed a handful of times. The chain joins TRBV20-1 to TRBJ1-4; D is undetermined. The germline gives CDR1 DFQATT, CDR2 SNEGSKA (reference sequence). Trimming stripped 6 bases from V and 2 bases from J, with 10 bases between. The CDR3 is 13 amino acids. DNA for the CDR3: TGCAGTGCCCCGTCGACTACTAATGAAAAACTGTTTTTT. It specifies CSAPSTTNEKLFF.

This clonotype was recorded a few times. J is TRBJ1-1 and V is TRBV28; D perhaps matches TRBD1 (5 bases). This CDR3 has 15 residues. V lost 3 bases and J 2 bases, leaving 13 bases between the germline ends. CDR1 is MDHEN, CDR2 SYDVKM, per germline. The CDR3 reads CASSLRGQFNTEAFF. CDR3 sequence (DNA): TGTGCCAGCAGTTTGAGGGGCCAATTCAACACTGAAGCTTTCTTT. The whole variable domain, remainder taken from reference TRBV28 and TRBJ1-1, is DVKVTQSSRYLVKRTGEKVFLECVQDMDHENMFWYRQDPGLGLRLIYFSYDVKMKEKGDIPEGYSVSREKKERFSLILESASTNQTSMYLCASSLRGQFNTEAFFGQGTRLTVV.

This clonotype was recorded at least ten times. This chain links TRBV18 with TRBJ2-7; 9 bases fit TRBD1. Germline V gene sequence: CDR1 KGHSH, CDR2 LQKENI. After removal of 3 bases from V and 2 bases from J, the junction contained 5 bases not matched to a gene. The CDR3 has 15 amino acids. The CDR3 nucleotides are TGTGCCAGCTCACCTCGACAGGGGGGAACCTACGAGCAGTACTTC. Its translation: CASSPRQGGTYEQYF.

This clonotype was detected a few times. This chain connects TRBV5-4 to TRBJ2-6; 8 bases fit TRBD1. The germline V gene encodes CDR1 SGHNT and CDR2 YYREEE (reference sequence). J gave up 1 base and V 6 bases, and 9 bases lay outside the gene matches. CDR3 length: 17 amino acids. The CDR3 here is CASNYRTGRSGANVLTF. In DNA, the CDR3 is TGTGCCAGCAATTATAGGACAGGGAGATCTGGGGCCAACGTCCTGACTTTC.

V and J are TRBV7-9 and TRBJ2-1, with D tentatively TRBD1 (6 bases). Germline loops: CDR1 SEHNR, CDR2 FQNEAQ (reference sequence). CDR3 size: 16 residues. V was cut by 5 bases and J by 2 bases, with 16 bases left in between. The CDR3 region has the DNA TGTGCCAGCAGCCCCTGGTGGGGGCACGCCTACAATGAGCAGTTCTTC. Translation: CASSPWWGHAYNEQFF.

The chain has TRBV7-9 and TRBJ2-5; D may be TRBD1 or TRBD2 (6 bases each). The CDR3 has 14 amino acids. The germline V gene has CDR1 SEHNR and CDR2 FQNEAQ (reference sequence). Trimming cost V 5 bases and J 2 bases, with 12 bases left between them. CDR3 coding DNA: TGTGCCAGCAGCCGGGGGCGCCCGCAAGAGACCCAGTACTTC. The encoded protein is CASSRGRPQETQYF.

The chain couples TRBV25-1 to TRBJ2-2, with TRBD2 as a possible D gene (5 bases). The CDR3 is 15 residues long. Germline values: CDR1 MGHDK, CDR2 SYGVNS. Trimming shortened V by 5 bases and J by 7 bases, and 17 bases separated the two germline ends. CDR3 region: CASSPPTSAYGELFF. CDR3 nucleotides: TGTGCCAGCAGTCCCCCTACTAGTGCGTACGGGGAGCTGTTTTTT.

Only a few counts were recorded for this clonotype. The chain is built from TRBV7-2 and TRBJ1-6, with a tentative D call TRBD1 (6 bases). Deletions cut 4 bases from V and 6 bases from J, with 10 bases between. CDR1 and CDR2 (germline): SGHTA, FQGNSA. This CDR3 region has 14 residues. The CDR3 protein is CASSYGQLNSPLHF. The CDR3 nucleotides read TGTGCCAGCAGCTACGGACAGCTTAATTCACCCCTCCACTTT.

In its sample, this clonotype was seen many times. The rearrangement uses TRBV7-8 and TRBJ2-5; 11 nucleotides align to TRBD1. J gave up 3 bases and V 5 bases, and 8 bases lay outside the gene matches. The CDR3 loop spans 16 amino acids. Germline CDR1 SGHVS, CDR2 FQNEAQ. This CDR3 reads CASSPGTGGLKETQYF. CDR3 DNA: TGTGCCAGCAGCCCGGGGACAGGGGGTCTAAAAGAGACCCAGTACTTC.